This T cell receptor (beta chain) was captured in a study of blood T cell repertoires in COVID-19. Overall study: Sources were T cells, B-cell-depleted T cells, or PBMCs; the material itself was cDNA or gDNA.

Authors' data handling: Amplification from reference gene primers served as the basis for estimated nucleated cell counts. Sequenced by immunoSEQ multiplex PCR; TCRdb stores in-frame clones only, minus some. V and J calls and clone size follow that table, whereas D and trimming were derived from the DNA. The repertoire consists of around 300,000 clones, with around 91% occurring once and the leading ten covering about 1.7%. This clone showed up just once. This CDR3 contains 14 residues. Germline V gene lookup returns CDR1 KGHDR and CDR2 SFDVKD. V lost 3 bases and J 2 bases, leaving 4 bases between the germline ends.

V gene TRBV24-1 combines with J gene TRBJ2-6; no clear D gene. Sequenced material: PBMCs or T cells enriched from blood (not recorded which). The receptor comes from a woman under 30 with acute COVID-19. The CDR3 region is CATSDQAGANVLTF. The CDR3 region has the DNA TGTGCCACCAGTGATCAGGCTGGGGCCAACGTCCTGACTTTC.